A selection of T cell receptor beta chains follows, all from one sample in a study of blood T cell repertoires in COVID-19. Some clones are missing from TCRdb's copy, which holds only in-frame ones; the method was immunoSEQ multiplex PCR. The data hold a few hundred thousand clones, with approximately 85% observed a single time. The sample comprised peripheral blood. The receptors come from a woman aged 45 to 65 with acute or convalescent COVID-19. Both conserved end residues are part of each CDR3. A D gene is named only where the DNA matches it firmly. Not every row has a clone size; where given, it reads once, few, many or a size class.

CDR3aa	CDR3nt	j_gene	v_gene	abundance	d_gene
CASSRHDRGLRTGELFF	TGCGCCAGCAGCCGGCATGACAGGGGGCTTCGAACCGGGGAGCTGTTTTTT	TRBJ2-2	TRBV5-1	.	TRBD1
CASSPGRGLAGMETQYF	TGTGCCAGCAGTCCTGGTAGGGGACTAGCGGGAATGGAGACCCAGTACTTC	TRBJ2-5	TRBV27	.	TRBD2
CASSSIGTSGSEQFF	TGCGCCAGCAGCTCTATAGGGACTAGCGGGAGCGAGCAGTTCTTC	TRBJ2-1	TRBV5-1	.	TRBD2
CASSFRWGQNTGELFF	TGTGCCAGCAGCTTTAGGTGGGGACAGAACACCGGGGAGCTGTTTTTT	TRBJ2-2	TRBV5-6	.	.
CASSSTEQPQHF	TGTGCCAGCAGTTCCACAGAGCAGCCCCAGCATTTT	TRBJ1-5	TRBV28	.	.
CASSLVSGQAGYGYTF	TGTGCCAGCAGCTTAGTATCCGGACAGGCTGGTTATGGCTACACCTTC	TRBJ1-2	TRBV7-2	.	TRBD1
CASSIEGQNNEQFF	TGTGCCAGTAGTATAGAGGGACAAAACAATGAGCAGTTCTTC	TRBJ2-1	TRBV19	.	.
CASGLGGDSEAFF	TGTGCCAGCGGACTAGGAGGGGACTCTGAAGCTTTCTTT	TRBJ1-1	TRBV6-5	few	.
CSATARTIQNEQFF	TGCAGCGCCACGGCCCGGACTATCCAAAATGAGCAGTTCTTC	TRBJ2-1	TRBV29-1	.	.
CASSLPGSRGTYEQYF	TGTGCCAGCAGTTTACCCGGGAGTAGAGGGACCTACGAGCAGTACTTC	TRBJ2-7	TRBV27	.	.
CATSDGGALRHGYTF	TGTGCCACCAGTGATGGGGGGGCTCTCCGCCATGGCTACACCTTC	TRBJ1-2	TRBV24-1	.	.
CASSDVAGSEKLFF	TGTGCCAGCAGTGACGTGGCAGGTTCCGAAAAACTGTTTTTT	TRBJ1-4	TRBV6-4	.	.
CASSPGQTTDTQYF	TGCGCCAGCAGCCCCGGACAGACCACAGATACGCAGTATTTT	TRBJ2-3	TRBV5-1	.	.
CATSDHNEGAWNGYTF	TGTGCCACCAGTGACCATAACGAGGGGGCCTGGAATGGCTACACCTTC	TRBJ1-2	TRBV24-1	.	TRBD1
CASSFPNQPQHF	TGTGCCAGCAGCTTCCCTAATCAGCCCCAGCATTTT	TRBJ1-5	TRBV11-2	.	.
CASSLGAGKYQETQYF	TGTGCCAGCAGCTTGGGGGCCGGGAAGTACCAAGAGACCCAGTACTTC	TRBJ2-5	TRBV5-4	.	.
CASSSRTSGRVEGNEQFF	TGTGCCAGCAGCTCTAGGACTAGCGGGAGGGTTGAAGGCAATGAGCAGTTCTTC	TRBJ2-1	TRBV27	.	TRBD2
CASSTGQGRAVEQFF	TGTGCCAGCAGTACGGGACAGGGAAGGGCGGTTGAGCAGTTCTTC	TRBJ2-1	TRBV6-5	.	TRBD1
CASSPGSLGQGARTEAFF	TGTGCCAGCAGTCCCGGTTCCTTGGGACAGGGGGCGAGAACTGAAGCTTTCTTT	TRBJ1-1	TRBV27	.	TRBD1
CASSLDGTVNEQFF	TGTGCCAGCAGCTTAGATGGGACTGTCAATGAGCAGTTCTTC	TRBJ2-1	TRBV7-8	.	.
CASAKETGPYEQYF	TGTGCCAGCGCAAAGGAGACAGGGCCGTACGAGCAGTACTTC	TRBJ2-7	TRBV28	few	TRBD1
CASSLGRGNTIYF	TGTGCCAGCAGCTTGGGCAGGGGGAACACCATATATTTT	TRBJ1-3	TRBV5-6	few	TRBD1
CASSSPSVPPQHF	TGTGCCAGCAGTTCCCCTTCGGTTCCGCCCCAGCATTTT	TRBJ1-5	TRBV28	.	.
CASSEQGLHSPLHF	TGTGCCAGCAGCGAACAGGGGTTGCATTCACCCCTCCACTTT	TRBJ1-6	TRBV7-2	.	TRBD1
CAISGTSERETQYF	TGTGCCATTAGCGGGACTAGCGAACGAGAGACCCAGTACTTC	TRBJ2-5	TRBV10-3	.	TRBD2
CASSLARPYEQYF	TGCGCCAGCAGCTTGGCGCGCCCCTACGAGCAGTACTTC	TRBJ2-7	TRBV5-1	.	.
CASSLTGNTEAFF	TGTGCCAGCAGTTTGACAGGGAACACTGAAGCTTTCTTT	TRBJ1-1	TRBV9	.	.
CASGLGAGELFF	TGTGCCAGCGGTCTCGGGGCCGGGGAGCTGTTTTTT	TRBJ2-2	TRBV12-3/TRBV12-4	.	.
CASRANNEQFF	TGTGCCAGCAGGGCAAACAATGAGCAGTTCTTC	TRBJ2-1	TRBV28	.	.